A single sample gave rise to the 21 T cell receptor beta chains below, sequenced in a study of cytomegalovirus exposure and HLA in healthy donors. Primers for the PCR totalled 60 Vbeta and 13 Jbeta. Only in-frame clones appear in the TCRdb table, and some are missing; sequencing was by immunoSEQ multiplex PCR. Seen here are 150,000 to 200,000 clones, roughly four fifths observed once, and the top ten hold approximately 1.8%. Sequencing used PBMCs. Receptors were obtained from a man aged 18-30 years in good health and CMV-seronegative.

The chain links TRBV18 to TRBJ1-5; TRBD1 matches at 7 bases. Germline-derived CDR1 and CDR2 are KGHSH and LQKENI. V was clipped by 4 bases and J by 5 bases; unmatched bases: 17. This CDR3 comprises 18 residues. CDR3 nucleotides: TGTGCCAGCTCACGCGACCCCGGGACAGCCCATAGAGATCAGCCCCAGCATTTT. Its translation: CASSRDPGTAHRDQPQHF.

The V and J genes are TRBV6-6 and TRBJ1-5; D unclear. Germline CDR1 MNHNY, CDR2 SVGAGI (reference sequence). The CDR3 loop spans 13 amino acids. Trimming removed 7 bases at V and 5 bases at J, with 12 bases between. The CDR3 DNA sequence: TGTGCCAGCAACCCGGAGACCTATCAGCCCCAGCATTTT. This codes for CASNPETYQPQHF.

V gene TRBV5-4 combines with J gene TRBJ1-1, with D unresolved. V lost 4 bases, J lost 0 bases, and 16 bases lay in between. Germline CDR1 is SGHNT and CDR2 is YYREEE (reference sequence). The CDR3 runs 16 residues. CDR3 sequence (DNA): TGTGCCAGCAGCCCTCAGAGAGGGAGCATGAACACTGAAGCTTTCTTT. Protein: CASSPQRGSMNTEAFF. Looking up the rest from reference TRBV5-4 and TRBJ1-1 gives the full variable domain: ETGVTQSPTHLIKTRGQQVTLRCSSQSGHNTVSWYQQALGQGPQFIFQYYREEENGRGNFPPRFSGLQFPNYSSELNVNALELDDSALYLCASSPQRGSMNTEAFFGQGTRLTVV.

The chain employs TRBV7-2 and TRBJ1-2, with D possibly being TRBD1 (5 bases). The CDR3 contains 15 residues. The germline CDR1 and CDR2 sequences are SGHTA and FQGNSA. V lost 5 bases and J lost 6, with 19 bases in between. CDR3 sequence reads: CASSPFIGGGDGYTF. As DNA, the CDR3 is TGTGCCAGCAGCCCCTTCATCGGGGGTGGGGATGGCTACACCTTC. The full variable domain, its missing parts supplied by reference TRBV7-2 and TRBJ1-2, is GAGVSQSPSNKVTEKGKDVELRCDPISGHTALYWYRQSLGQGLEFLIYFQGNSAPDKSGLPSDRFSAERTGGSVSTLTIQRTQQEDSAVYLCASSPFIGGGDGYTFGSGTRLTVV.

This sequence joins TRBV5-6 and TRBJ2-2; 9 positions agree with TRBD1. Germline values: CDR1 SGHDT, CDR2 YYEEEE. This CDR3 spans 19 amino acids. V was clipped by 4 bases and J by 2 bases; unmatched bases: 15. In DNA, the CDR3 is TGTGCCAGCAGCCCTGGCACAGGGGGCGCTCGGCCCAACACCGGGGAGCTGTTTTTT. This sequence encodes CASSPGTGGARPNTGELFF.

This clone was observed once. The chain couples TRBV9 to TRBJ2-5; 9 bases agree with TRBD1. The germline gives CDR1 SGDLS, CDR2 YYNGEE. This CDR3 has 15 amino acids. Trimming cost V 6 bases and J 2 bases; bases outside gene matches: 8. The CDR3 DNA reads TGTGCCAGCAATCGGGACAGGGCGTTACAAGAGACCCAGTACTTC. Amino acid sequence: CASNRDRALQETQYF.

The rearrangement links TRBV6-6 to TRBJ1-4; 7 positions match TRBD1. The CDR3 covers 16 residues. Trimming cost V 6 bases and J 0 bases; bases outside gene matches: 7. The germline V gene has CDR1 MNHNY and CDR2 SVGAGI (reference sequence). Here the CDR3 reads CASSRGQEATNEKLFF. The CDR3 DNA is TGTGCCAGCAGCCGAGGACAGGAGGCAACTAATGAAAAACTGTTTTTT.

The J gene is TRBJ2-1, the V gene TRBV9; 13 bases are a match to TRBD2. CDR3 length: 15 residues. Trimming at V came to 0 bases and at J to 9 bases, leaving 3 bases not matched to a gene. The germline gives CDR1 SGDLS, CDR2 YYNGEE. CDR3 protein: CASSVAGTSGTEQFF. Here the CDR3 DNA reads TGTGCCAGCAGCGTAGCCGGGACTAGCGGGACTGAGCAGTTCTTC.

The chain links TRBV7-9 to TRBJ2-5; weak D call: TRBD1 (6 bases). The DNA end is more similar to TRBJ2-7, so the J call may be wrong. The CDR3 contains 16 residues. CDR1 is SEHNR, CDR2 FQNEAQ, per germline (reference sequence). The chain's CDR3 is CASSLASQGPSYEQYF. The DNA of the CDR3 is TGTGCCAGCAGCTTAGCGTCACAGGGACCTTCCTACGAGCAGTACTTC.

The gene calls are TRBV28 and TRBJ2-3, with D tentatively TRBD2 (5 bases). V lost 2 bases to trimming and J lost 3 bases, with 27 bases between them. This CDR3 contains 20 residues. The germline gives CDR1 MDHEN, CDR2 SYDVKM. CDR3 in DNA: TGTGCCAGCAGTTTAAATTGGATGCTGACGGGGAAGAGGAAAACAGATACGCAGTATTTT. Translated, it gives CASSLNWMLTGKRKTDTQYF. The full variable domain, completed using reference TRBV28 and TRBJ2-3, is DVKVTQSSRYLVKRTGEKVFLECVQDMDHENMFWYRQDPGLGLRLIYFSYDVKMKEKGDIPEGYSVSREKKERFSLILESASTNQTSMYLCASSLNWMLTGKRKTDTQYFGPGTRLTVL.

The chain is built from TRBV6-5 and TRBJ2-7; 11 bases fit TRBD2. Germline CDR1 and CDR2: MNHEY and SVGAGI. After removal of 2 bases from V and 3 bases from J, the junction contained 3 bases not matched to a gene. The CDR3 is made up of 15 amino acids. CDR3 DNA: TGTGCCAGCAGTTACGGGACTAGCGGCTTCTACGAGCAGTACTTC. Its protein product is CASSYGTSGFYEQYF.

V and J are TRBV5-4 and TRBJ1-6, with 8 positions matching TRBD1. CDR3 length: 14 residues. With 1 base clipped from V and 8 bases from J, the junction kept 2 bases outside the gene matches. Germline lookup yields CDR1 SGHNT and CDR2 YYREEE (reference sequence). The CDR3: CASSLPDRDSPLHF. For the CDR3, the DNA is TGTGCCAGCAGCTTGCCGGACAGGGATTCACCCCTCCACTTT.

This clone was seen a few times. The chain joins TRBV2 to TRBJ2-2, with D possibly being TRBD2 (6 bases). The V gene lost 7 bases and the J gene lost 4 bases, with 16 bases spanning the gap. Germline V lookup: CDR1 SNHLY, CDR2 FYNNEI. The CDR3 is 15 residues long. The CDR3 loop is CASISGLAGTGELFF. The CDR3 region has the DNA TGTGCCAGCATATCGGGACTGGCGGGCACCGGGGAGCTGTTTTTT.

The genes are TRBV28 and TRBJ2-7; 7 bases fit TRBD1. CDR1 is MDHEN, CDR2 SYDVKM, per germline. The V and J ends lost 4 bases and 6 bases, in that order; junction bases with no gene match: 6. The CDR3 extends over 13 amino acids. CDR3 bases: TGTGCCAGCAGTTCTAACCCAGGGGGCGAGCAGTACTTC. Translated: CASSSNPGGEQYF.

A word on this clone: Other DNA sequences in the sample encode the same CDR3. V is TRBV7-9 and J is TRBJ2-2; 8 bases align to TRBD2. Per germline, CDR1 SEHNR and CDR2 FQNEAQ (reference sequence). There are 14 residues in the CDR3. Losses at the gene ends were 7 bases for V and 12 bases for J; bases not matched to a gene: 13. The CDR3 region has the DNA TGTGCCAGCACCCCCACTAGCGGTCGGTTGAAGCTGTTTTTT. Its protein is CASTPTSGRLKLFF.

This sequence joins TRBV5-1 and TRBJ1-2; 9 bases fit TRBD1. This CDR3 has 16 amino acids. J gave up 7 bases and V 2 bases, and 12 bases lay outside the gene matches. CDR1 and CDR2 (germline): SGHRS, YFSETQ. The CDR3 DNA sequence: TGCGCCAGCAGCTTCTCAACCCGGGACAGGGTCCTTGGCTACACCTTC. It translates to CASSFSTRDRVLGYTF.

The chain has TRBV19 and TRBJ2-2; perhaps TRBD2 as D (6 bases). Deletions cut 6 bases from V and 0 bases from J, with 14 bases between. Germline CDR1 LNHDA, CDR2 SQIVND (reference sequence). CDR3 size: 16 residues. CDR3 sequence: CASRGLVATNTGELFF. As DNA, the CDR3 is TGTGCCAGTAGGGGACTCGTGGCAACGAACACCGGGGAGCTGTTTTTT.

This clone was counted many times. The chain is built from TRBV4-1 and TRBJ2-7, with 11 bases matching TRBD2. The germline CDR1 and CDR2 sequences are MGHRA and YSYEKL. Losses at the gene ends were 9 bases for V and 5 bases for J; bases not matched to a gene: 9. The CDR3 totals 14 residues. CDR3 sequence: CARHLAGGFDEQYF. CDR3 sequence (DNA): TGCGCCAGACATTTAGCGGGAGGGTTCGACGAGCAGTACTTC.

The CDR3 sequence is CASSSQGVWDGYTF. The CDR3, as DNA: TGTGCCAGCAGTTCACAGGGAGTTTGGGATGGCTACACCTTC. The rearrangement uses TRBV28 and TRBJ1-2, with D perhaps TRBD1 (6 bases). V gave up 4 bases and J gave up 6 bases, with 15 bases separating them. The CDR3 contains 14 residues. Germline CDR1 MDHEN, CDR2 SYDVKM.

This chain joins TRBV7-2 and TRBJ2-3, with 8 positions matching TRBD2. This CDR3 is built from 16 residues. With 4 bases clipped from V and 6 bases from J, the junction kept 12 bases outside the gene matches. The V gene's germline CDR1 is SGHTA and CDR2 FQGNSA. CDR3 sequence reads: CASSYRAGAGMDTQYF. In DNA, the CDR3 is TGTGCCAGCAGCTACCGAGCGGGAGCGGGGATGGATACGCAGTATTTT.

This clone was seen more than once but under ten times. The genes are TRBV28 and TRBJ2-7; 9 positions match TRBD2. Per germline, CDR1 MDHEN and CDR2 SYDVKM. Trimming removed 5 bases from V and 2 bases from J; junction bases left unmatched: 10. The CDR3 is made up of 16 amino acids. CDR3 region: CASSAPYSGGTYEQYF. The CDR3 region has the DNA TGTGCCAGCAGTGCGCCTTATAGCGGGGGTACCTACGAGCAGTACTTC.